The rows below give T cell receptor beta chains drawn from one sample of a study of cytomegalovirus exposure and HLA in healthy donors. This table comes from immunoSEQ multiplex PCR, and its TCRdb copy is limited to in-frame clones, with some not included. The table shows 120,000 to 150,000 clones, with about three quarters occurring only once. Sequencing used PBMCs. These receptors came from a female donor in good health and CMV-seronegative. CDR3s include the opening cysteine and the closing phenylalanine or tryptophan. Fields, in order: V gene, D gene, J gene, clone size, CDR3 protein, CDR3 DNA. The D gene is left open where the match is weak. Clone size is shown for a subset of rows, as once, few, many or a class of expanded clone.

>TRBV27|-|TRBJ1-3|-
CASSSKYPTGSSGNTIYF
TGTGCCAGCAGTTCTAAATACCCGACGGGGAGCTCTGGAAACACCATATATTTT
>TRBV5-1|TRBD2|TRBJ2-7|-
CASSAVRGGTYEQYF
TGCGCCAGCAGCGCGGTACGGGGGGGGACCTACGAGCAGTACTTC
>TRBV5-8|-|TRBJ1-1|-
CASSSKGFDTEAFF
TGTGCCAGCAGCTCAAAGGGGTTCGACACTGAAGCTTTCTTT
>TRBV13|-|TRBJ2-3|once
CASGGTPSTDTQYF
TGTGCCAGCGGCGGGACTCCCAGCACAGATACGCAGTATTTT
>TRBV7-2|TRBD1|TRBJ2-7|-
CASSLVGGTGGGEQYF
TGTGCCAGCAGCTTAGTCGGGGGGACAGGGGGAGGGGAGCAGTACTTC
>TRBV7-2|-|TRBJ1-2|-
CASSLDPRVDYGYTF
TGTGCCAGCAGCTTAGATCCCAGGGTTGACTATGGCTACACCTTC
>TRBV5-6|-|TRBJ1-2|-
CASSWGTPANYGYTF
TGTGCCAGCAGCTGGGGGACTCCAGCTAACTATGGCTACACCTTC
>TRBV9|TRBD2|TRBJ2-5|-
CASSVDPSGGALETQYF
TGTGCCAGCAGCGTAGATCCTAGCGGGGGGGCCCTAGAGACCCAGTACTTC
>TRBV5-1|-|TRBJ1-1|-
CASSIEEFFGQEAFF
TGCGCCAGCAGCATTGAGGAGTTTTTCGGACAGGAAGCTTTCTTT
>TRBV9|-|TRBJ2-5|-
CASSVDQGGVETQYF
TGTGCCAGCAGCGTAGATCAGGGCGGTGTAGAGACCCAGTACTTC
>TRBV6-5|-|TRBJ1-2|-
CASSYQKLGGSGYTF
TGTGCCAGCAGTTACCAGAAGCTGGGGGGAAGTGGCTACACCTTC
>TRBV6-4|-|TRBJ2-7|-
CASTQGHEQYF
TGTGCCAGCACGCAGGGGCACGAGCAGTACTTC
>TRBV6-1|-|TRBJ1-3|few
CASKGVGNTIYF
TGTGCCAGCAAAGGAGTCGGAAACACCATATATTTT
>TRBV5-6|TRBD1|TRBJ2-2|once
CASSFPDRASRRSGELFF
TGTGCCAGCAGCTTCCCGGACAGGGCATCGAGGCGGTCCGGGGAGCTGTTTTTT
>TRBV18|TRBD2|TRBJ2-3|-
CASSPTPLAGVIPATDTQYF
TGTGCCAGCTCACCAACTCCGCTAGCGGGGGTTATCCCTGCCACAGATACGCAGTATTTT
>TRBV27|-|TRBJ1-4|-
CAAGVRGRNEKLFF
TGTGCCGCGGGGGTGCGGGGCCGTAATGAAAAACTGTTTTTT
>TRBV19|TRBD1|TRBJ2-1|-
CASSIGTGASSSYNEQFF
TGTGCCAGTAGTATAGGAACAGGGGCATCGAGCTCCTACAATGAGCAGTTCTTC
>TRBV30|-|TRBJ2-3|-
CAWSVSQDTQYF
TGTGCCTGGAGTGTATCCCAGGATACGCAGTATTTT
>TRBV28|-|TRBJ2-3|-
CASSLRGSLGDTQYF
TGTGCCAGCAGTTTAAGGGGGTCATTAGGAGATACGCAGTATTTT
>TRBV27|TRBD1|TRBJ1-1|-
CASSLFTEGQSRGEAFF
TGTGCCAGCAGTTTATTTACTGAGGGACAGTCTAGAGGGGAAGCTTTCTTT
>TRBV9|-|TRBJ1-2|-
CASSGHSLLYYGYTF
TGTGCCAGCAGCGGTCACTCCCTGTTGTACTATGGCTACACCTTC
>TRBV4-1|TRBD1|TRBJ2-7|-
CASSQDEETGGTYEQYF
TGCGCCAGCAGCCAAGATGAGGAAACAGGGGGCACATACGAGCAGTACTTC
>TRBV7-9|-|TRBJ1-2|-
CASSTDSDYGYTF
TGTGCCAGCAGCACGGACAGTGACTATGGCTACACCTTC
>TRBV6-1|TRBD1|TRBJ2-1|-
CASSVSTGGGGEQFF
TGTGCCAGCAGTGTATCCACAGGGGGCGGAGGTGAGCAGTTCTTC
>TRBV19|-|TRBJ1-4|-
CASSTGATNEKLFF
TGTGCCAGTAGCACAGGTGCAACTAATGAAAAACTGTTTTTT
>TRBV10-1|TRBD1|TRBJ2-3|-
CATRTGGFMDTQYF
TGCGCCACCAGGACAGGGGGCTTTATGGATACGCAGTATTTT
>TRBV9|-|TRBJ2-7|few
CASSVGPESIHEQYF
TGTGCCAGCAGCGTAGGTCCCGAGAGCATTCACGAGCAGTACTTC
>TRBV13|-|TRBJ2-1|once
CASSLSRGANEQFF
TGTGCCAGCAGCTTGAGCAGGGGGGCCAATGAGCAGTTCTTC
>TRBV2|-|TRBJ2-7|-
CASSEAYLSPGIYEQYF
TGTGCCAGCAGTGAAGCGTATCTGTCACCTGGCATCTACGAGCAGTACTTC
>TRBV11-3|TRBD2|TRBJ2-7|few
CASSLAGGGYEQYF
TGTGCCAGCAGCTTAGCGGGAGGAGGCTACGAGCAGTACTTC
>TRBV9|TRBD2|TRBJ2-1|-
CASSVDMAGGPVGEQFF
TGTGCCAGCAGCGTAGATATGGCGGGAGGGCCCGTGGGTGAGCAGTTCTTC
>TRBV27|TRBD1|TRBJ1-5|-
CASDRDRGNQPQHF
TGTGCCAGCGACCGGGACAGGGGCAATCAGCCCCAGCATTTT
>TRBV6-1|-|TRBJ1-1|-
CASSGYSTEAFF
TGTGCCAGCAGTGGATATAGCACTGAAGCTTTCTTT
>TRBV7-3|-|TRBJ2-6|-
CASSLTPGSGANVLTF
TGTGCCAGCAGCTTAACCCCGGGCTCTGGGGCCAACGTCCTGACTTTC
>TRBV10-3|TRBD1|TRBJ1-2|-
CAISEEDRGGGYTF
TGTGCCATCAGTGAGGAAGACAGGGGTGGCGGCTACACCTTC
>TRBV6-4|-|TRBJ1-5|-
CASIIPRHWSNQPQHF
TGTGCCAGCATTATTCCCAGGCATTGGAGCAATCAGCCCCAGCATTTT